This record concerns one T cell receptor beta chain sequence. Its target is not known. The data were obtained in a study of OX40 agonist ivuxolimab in advanced cancers. The CDR3 runs to 12 residues. The V and J ends lost 3 bases and 2 bases respectively, with 2 bases between them. Germline V gene sequence: CDR1 MGHRA, CDR2 YSYEKL. The study's findings and limits: Both blood CD4+ and CD8+ T cells showed clonal growth by week 6 at 0.1 to 3.0 mg/kg. Also showing low normalized T-cell clonal expansion were some of the nonresponders. CD8+ T cells showed, on average, more clonal expansion than CD4+ cells.

This table comes from immunoSEQ multiplex PCR, and its TCRdb copy is limited to in-frame clones, with some not included. The sample has more than 30,000 clones, about nine tenths seen once; the top ten hold 4% to 5%. The input for sequencing was CD4+ or CD8+ T cells sorted from blood, taken in a trial of the OX40 agonist ivuxolimab. This chain connects TRBV4-1 to TRBJ2-4, with D uncertain. This sequence originates from an adult with an advanced solid tumor such as melanoma, head and neck, liver or kidney cancer. CDR3 sequence: CASSHTKNIQYF. The CDR3 DNA is TGCGCCAGCAGCCACACCAAAAACATTCAGTACTTC.